The rows below give T cell receptor beta chains drawn from one sample of a study of T-cell memory formation after mild COVID-19. A single record per CDR3 protein comes from TCRdb applying MiXCR to the 5' RACE reads. Among under 350,000 distinct CDR3 sequences listed, around 15% were seen once. Sequenced material: PBMCs or a T cell subset sorted from them (not recorded which). These TCRs come from a man between 18 and 29 years old who had mild COVID-19 (a few samples of this study predate the infection). Cell type and time point are not known. The CDR3 runs from the conserved cysteine through the conserved F or W. The D gene is left open where the match is weak. Size is omitted from some rows. Given values are once, few, many or a class for expanded clones.

v_call: TRBV5-1
d_call: NA
clone_size: many
j_call: TRBJ1-2
cdr3_length: 15
cdr3_aa: CASSLTPQLDYGYTF
cdr3_nt: TGCGCCAGCAGCTTAACCCCGCAGCTAGACTATGGCTACACCTTC

v_call: TRBV7-8
d_call: NA
clone_size: few
j_call: TRBJ2-2
cdr3_length: 15
cdr3_aa: CASSLYREDTGELFF
cdr3_nt: TGTGCCAGCAGCCTATACAGGGAGGACACCGGGGAGCTGTTTTTT

v_call: TRBV5-6
d_call: NA
clone_size: few
j_call: TRBJ2-4
cdr3_length: 15
cdr3_aa: CASSSPGFGLSIQYF
cdr3_nt: TGTGCCAGCAGCTCCCCAGGGTTCGGTCTCAGCATTCAGTACTTC

v_call: TRBV7-2
d_call: TRBD2
clone_size: few
j_call: TRBJ2-1
cdr3_length: 15
cdr3_aa: CASSSTRDYNNEQFF
cdr3_nt: TGTGCCAGCAGCTCAACCCGGGACTATAACAATGAGCAGTTCTTC

v_call: TRBV7-8
d_call: NA
clone_size: few
j_call: TRBJ2-5
cdr3_length: 14
cdr3_aa: CASFAGNLQETQYF
cdr3_nt: TGTGCCAGCTTTGCGGGAAACCTCCAAGAGACCCAGTACTTC

v_call: TRBV7-9
d_call: NA
clone_size: few
j_call: TRBJ2-3
cdr3_length: 15
cdr3_aa: CASSQSSAFLDTQYF
cdr3_nt: TGTGCCAGCAGTCAGTCGTCCGCGTTCTTAGATACGCAGTATTTT

v_call: TRBV9
d_call: NA
clone_size: NA
j_call: TRBJ1-6
cdr3_length: 12
cdr3_aa: CASSQRNSPLHF
cdr3_nt: TGTGCCAGCAGCCAAAGGAATTCACCCCTCCACTTT

v_call: TRBV29-1
d_call: TRBD1
clone_size: NA
j_call: TRBJ1-1
cdr3_length: 15
cdr3_aa: CSVEGTGGANTEAFF
cdr3_nt: TGCAGCGTTGAGGGGACAGGGGGCGCGAACACTGAAGCTTTCTTT

v_call: TRBV7-7
d_call: NA
clone_size: few
j_call: TRBJ2-3
cdr3_length: 15
cdr3_aa: CASSLGGTGTDTQYF
cdr3_nt: TGTGCTAGCAGCTTAGGGGGGACAGGCACAGATACGCAGTATTTT

v_call: TRBV6-5
d_call: TRBD1
clone_size: NA
j_call: TRBJ1-4
cdr3_length: 18
cdr3_aa: CASSYSAGTGEYNEKLFF
cdr3_nt: TGTGCCAGCAGTTACTCTGCCGGGACAGGGGAGTATAATGAAAAACTGTTTTTT

v_call: TRBV11-2
d_call: TRBD2
clone_size: once
j_call: TRBJ2-5
cdr3_length: 16
cdr3_aa: CASSPLAGGPEETQYF
cdr3_nt: TGTGCCAGCAGTCCGCTAGCGGGGGGGCCTGAGGAGACCCAGTACTTC

v_call: TRBV9
d_call: TRBD1
clone_size: NA
j_call: TRBJ2-1
cdr3_length: 16
cdr3_aa: CASSVVGRGSYNEQFF
cdr3_nt: TGTGCCAGCAGCGTAGTAGGCAGGGGGTCCTACAATGAGCAGTTCTTC

v_call: TRBV12-3/TRBV12-4
d_call: TRBD1
clone_size: NA
j_call: TRBJ2-7
cdr3_length: 16
cdr3_aa: CASSLGQGLGGYEQYF
cdr3_nt: TGTGCCAGCAGTCTCGGACAGGGGTTAGGTGGGTACGAGCAGTACTTC

v_call: TRBV6-5
d_call: NA
clone_size: few
j_call: TRBJ2-1
cdr3_length: 16
cdr3_aa: CASSYGTGGGNNEQFF
cdr3_nt: TGTGCCAGCAGTTACGGGACTGGGGGCGGCAACAATGAGCAGTTCTTC

v_call: TRBV5-4
d_call: TRBD1
clone_size: few
j_call: TRBJ1-4
cdr3_length: 15
cdr3_aa: CASSLTGGGVEKLFF
cdr3_nt: TGTGCCAGCAGCTTAACAGGGGGCGGTGTTGAAAAACTGTTTTTT

v_call: TRBV30
d_call: NA
clone_size: few
j_call: TRBJ2-5
cdr3_length: 14
cdr3_aa: CAWSEGVAPGSQYF
cdr3_nt: TGTGCCTGGAGTGAGGGAGTAGCTCCAGGCTCCCAGTACTTC

v_call: TRBV12-3/TRBV12-4
d_call: NA
clone_size: many
j_call: TRBJ2-1
cdr3_length: 13
cdr3_aa: CASSRGSYNEQFF
cdr3_nt: TGTGCCAGCAGTAGGGGCAGTTACAATGAGCAGTTCTTC

v_call: TRBV5-1
d_call: NA
clone_size: NA
j_call: TRBJ1-2
cdr3_length: 14
cdr3_aa: CASSLLGQIYGYTF
cdr3_nt: TGCGCCAGCAGCCTGCTTGGGCAGATCTATGGCTACACCTTC

v_call: TRBV5-5
d_call: NA
clone_size: NA
j_call: TRBJ2-1
cdr3_length: 14
cdr3_aa: CASSLGGPPHEQFF
cdr3_nt: TGTGCCAGCAGCTTGGGTGGGCCCCCCCATGAGCAGTTCTTC

v_call: TRBV10-2
d_call: TRBD2
clone_size: NA
j_call: TRBJ2-5
cdr3_length: 16
cdr3_aa: CASSEPGLAGSETQYF
cdr3_nt: TGCGCCAGCAGTGAGCCGGGACTAGCGGGGAGTGAGACCCAGTACTTC

v_call: TRBV5-1
d_call: NA
clone_size: many
j_call: TRBJ2-3
cdr3_length: 14
cdr3_aa: CASKRGELTDTQYF
cdr3_nt: TGCGCCAGCAAGAGGGGAGAACTCACAGATACGCAGTATTTT

v_call: TRBV20-1
d_call: NA
clone_size: NA
j_call: TRBJ1-2
cdr3_length: 14
cdr3_aa: CSARENRDTYGYTF
cdr3_nt: TGCAGTGCTAGAGAGAACCGGGACACCTATGGCTACACCTTC

v_call: TRBV7-2
d_call: NA
clone_size: many
j_call: TRBJ2-5
cdr3_length: 14
cdr3_aa: CASSLDGTHETQYF
cdr3_nt: TGTGCCAGCAGCTTAGACGGGACACATGAGACCCAGTACTTC

v_call: TRBV6-5
d_call: NA
clone_size: NA
j_call: TRBJ1-2
cdr3_length: 13
cdr3_aa: CASRLGQNLGYTF
cdr3_nt: TGTGCCAGCAGACTAGGACAGAACTTGGGCTACACCTTC

v_call: TRBV15
d_call: NA
clone_size: NA
j_call: TRBJ1-2
cdr3_length: 14
cdr3_aa: CATSRDRGNYGYTF
cdr3_nt: TGTGCCACCAGCAGAGACAGGGGCAACTATGGCTACACCTTC

v_call: TRBV11-1
d_call: NA
clone_size: few
j_call: TRBJ1-1
cdr3_length: 18
cdr3_aa: CASSLAPFGVGVNTEAFF
cdr3_nt: TGTGCCAGCAGCTTAGCCCCGTTCGGGGTGGGTGTGAACACTGAAGCTTTCTTT

v_call: TRBV29-1
d_call: NA
clone_size: NA
j_call: TRBJ1-1
cdr3_length: 13
cdr3_aa: CSVEEWGDTEAFF
cdr3_nt: TGCAGCGTGGAGGAGTGGGGCGACACTGAAGCTTTCTTT

v_call: TRBV5-1
d_call: TRBD2
clone_size: few
j_call: TRBJ2-2
cdr3_length: 14
cdr3_aa: CASNQRGNTGELFF
cdr3_nt: TGCGCCAGCAATCAGCGGGGGAACACCGGGGAGCTGTTTTTT

v_call: TRBV6-6
d_call: TRBD1
clone_size: once
j_call: TRBJ1-1
cdr3_length: 14
cdr3_aa: CASSYQGVDTEAFF
cdr3_nt: TGTGCCAGCAGTTACCAGGGGGTGGACACTGAAGCTTTCTTT

v_call: TRBV6-2/TRBV6-3
d_call: NA
clone_size: NA
j_call: TRBJ1-5
cdr3_length: 13
cdr3_aa: CASSYRDNQPQHF
cdr3_nt: TGTGCCAGCAGTTACCGAGACAATCAGCCCCAGCATTTT

v_call: TRBV5-1
d_call: TRBD2
clone_size: many
j_call: TRBJ2-5
cdr3_length: 13
cdr3_aa: CASSFAGEETQYF
cdr3_nt: TGCGCCAGCAGCTTTGCGGGGGAAGAGACCCAGTACTTC

v_call: TRBV6-2/TRBV6-3
d_call: NA
clone_size: NA
j_call: TRBJ1-5
cdr3_length: 14
cdr3_aa: CASSYRNRNQPQHF
cdr3_nt: TGTGCCAGCAGTTACCGGAACCGCAATCAGCCCCAGCATTTT

v_call: TRBV19
d_call: NA
clone_size: few
j_call: TRBJ1-5
cdr3_length: 13
cdr3_aa: CASSMGGGQPQHF
cdr3_nt: TGTGCCAGTAGTATGGGTGGGGGTCAGCCCCAGCATTTT

v_call: TRBV9
d_call: TRBD1
clone_size: few
j_call: TRBJ2-5
cdr3_length: 15
cdr3_aa: CASSVGTGGAETQYF
cdr3_nt: TGTGCCAGCAGCGTAGGGACAGGGGGCGCGGAGACCCAGTACTTC

v_call: TRBV5-1
d_call: TRBD2
clone_size: few
j_call: TRBJ2-3
cdr3_length: 20
cdr3_aa: CASQDPLGTSGGVVTDTQYF
cdr3_nt: TGCGCCAGCCAAGACCCCCTTGGGACTAGCGGGGGAGTTGTGACAGATACGCAGTATTTT

v_call: TRBV2
d_call: NA
clone_size: NA
j_call: TRBJ2-1
cdr3_length: 11
cdr3_aa: CASSENYEQFF
cdr3_nt: TGTGCCAGCAGTGAAAACTATGAGCAGTTCTTC

v_call: TRBV24-1
d_call: NA
clone_size: NA
j_call: TRBJ2-6
cdr3_length: 13
cdr3_aa: CATAAWGANVLTF
cdr3_nt: TGTGCCACCGCTGCTTGGGGGGCCAACGTCCTGACTTTC

v_call: TRBV20-1
d_call: NA
clone_size: many
j_call: TRBJ1-2
cdr3_length: 13
cdr3_aa: CSALMGRTDGYTF
cdr3_nt: TGCAGTGCCCTGATGGGGAGGACGGATGGCTACACCTTC

v_call: TRBV4-1
d_call: TRBD1
clone_size: NA
j_call: TRBJ1-1
cdr3_length: 16
cdr3_aa: CASSHRTGRLRTEAFF
cdr3_nt: TGCGCCAGCAGCCACCGGACAGGAAGGTTGAGAACTGAAGCTTTCTTT

v_call: TRBV7-9
d_call: TRBD2
clone_size: NA
j_call: TRBJ2-1
cdr3_length: 16
cdr3_aa: CASSPQRGLTYNEQFF
cdr3_nt: TGTGCCAGCAGCCCCCAGCGGGGACTTACCTACAATGAGCAGTTCTTC

v_call: TRBV5-1
d_call: NA
clone_size: few
j_call: TRBJ1-2
cdr3_length: 13
cdr3_aa: CASGPGDPEGYTF
cdr3_nt: TGCGCCAGCGGGCCGGGAGATCCTGAGGGCTACACCTTC

v_call: TRBV28
d_call: TRBD1
clone_size: few
j_call: TRBJ1-4
cdr3_length: 14
cdr3_aa: CASEGARTNEKLFF
cdr3_nt: TGTGCCAGCGAGGGGGCTCGGACTAATGAAAAACTGTTTTTT